Listed below are T cell receptor beta chains from one sample, sequenced in a study of CD8 T cells in ankylosing spondylitis. Each CDR3 protein is one row after TCRdb ran MiXCR on the 5' RACE reads. This sample has under 550,000 distinct CDR3 sequences, with roughly 25% found just once. The specimen was blood, either unsorted or a sorted T cell fraction (not recorded which). The receptors were gathered from a male donor with ankylosing spondylitis. CDR3s include the opening cysteine and the closing phenylalanine or tryptophan.

V: TRBV12-3/TRBV12-4; CDR3: CASSLVDSNYGYTF
V: TRBV9; CDR3: CASSVQGSYGYTF
V: TRBV18; CDR3: CASSPGLAGIFEQFF
V: TRBV5-1; CDR3: CASSFDTSGNQETQYF
V: TRBV5-1; CDR3: CSSSSSSSWEQFF
V: TRBV12-3/TRBV12-4; CDR3: CASTGRSQETQYF
V: TRBV5-6; CDR3: CASRGGGETQYF
V: TRBV6-1; CDR3: CASKRYIMNTEAFF
V: TRBV20-1; CDR3: CSAAAGTEAFF
V: TRBV7-8; CDR3: CASSFSAPEAFF
V: TRBV11-3; CDR3: CASSLEGPRGQYF
V: TRBV4-2; CDR3: CASSLRLAGEGQEQFF
V: TRBV20-1; CDR3: CSADTPNYGYTF
V: TRBV20-1; CDR3: CSAPLWGLATDTQYF
V: TRBV5-1; CDR3: CASSGQGSAGYTF